This is a list of T cell receptor beta chains from one sample in a study of response to subunit inactivated influenza vaccine. TCRdb reprocessed the RT-PCR reads via MiXCR and lists one record per CDR3 protein. Here the sample spans some 480,000 distinct CDR3 sequences, 11% being singletons. The source material was PBMCs from blood, sampled 45 days after vaccination. The source of these receptors is a man in his fifties who received an inactivated influenza vaccine. Each CDR3 is given without its conserved first and last residue. Each record gives: J gene, D gene, V gene, clone size, CDR3 protein. The D gene is left open where the match is weak. Size values are once, few and many counts, or a class for expanded clones, and some rows have none.

j_call: TRBJ2-3
d_call: TRBD2
v_call: TRBV9
clone_size: few
cdr3_aa: ASSVGLSGVADTQY

j_call: TRBJ1-6
d_call: TRBD1
v_call: TRBV4-2
clone_size: many
cdr3_aa: ASSLAHRGKNSPLH

j_call: TRBJ1-2
d_call: TRBD1
v_call: TRBV29-1
clone_size: NA
cdr3_aa: SVEDYRTGGLGYT

j_call: TRBJ1-1
d_call: NA
v_call: TRBV29-1
clone_size: few
cdr3_aa: SVSGFNNEAF

j_call: TRBJ2-5
d_call: NA
v_call: TRBV6-4
clone_size: NA
cdr3_aa: ASSDSITLTRPLYQETQY

j_call: TRBJ2-7
d_call: TRBD1
v_call: TRBV7-9
clone_size: NA
cdr3_aa: ASSRPGTGSNEQY

j_call: TRBJ2-7
d_call: TRBD2
v_call: TRBV20-1
clone_size: few
cdr3_aa: SARRSSGVRPYEQY

j_call: TRBJ1-1
d_call: TRBD1
v_call: TRBV20-1
clone_size: few
cdr3_aa: SARRQGGNSEAF

j_call: TRBJ2-1
d_call: TRBD2
v_call: TRBV20-1
clone_size: few
cdr3_aa: SAPPIAGGDYNEQF

j_call: TRBJ1-1
d_call: TRBD1
v_call: TRBV29-1
clone_size: many
cdr3_aa: SVGPVAGGTEAF